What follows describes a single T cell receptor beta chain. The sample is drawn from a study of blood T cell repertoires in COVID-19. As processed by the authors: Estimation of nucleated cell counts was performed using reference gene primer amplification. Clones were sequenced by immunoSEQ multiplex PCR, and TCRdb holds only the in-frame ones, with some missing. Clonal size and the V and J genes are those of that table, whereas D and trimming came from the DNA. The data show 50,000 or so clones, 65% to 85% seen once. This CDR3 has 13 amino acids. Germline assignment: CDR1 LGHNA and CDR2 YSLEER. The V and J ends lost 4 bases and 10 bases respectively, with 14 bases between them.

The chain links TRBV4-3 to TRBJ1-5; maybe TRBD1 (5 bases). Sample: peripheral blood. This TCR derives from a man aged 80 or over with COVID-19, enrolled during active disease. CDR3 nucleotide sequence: TGCGCCAGCAGCCTTGGCAGGGTCGAACCCCAGCATTTT. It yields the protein CASSLGRVEPQHF.